The next 13 T cell receptor beta chains were all read from a single sample in a study of T cell responses to AZD1222 COVID-19 vaccine. The repertoire was sequenced with immunoSEQ multiplex PCR; TCRdb's copy has only in-frame clones and lacks some. The data show roughly 91,000 clones, more than 75% seen once. The sample was peripheral blood, taken on day 0 of AZD1222 vaccination. These receptors were taken from an adult in good health.

This rearrangement joins TRBV6-1 to TRBJ1-5; D ambiguous. The V gene's germline CDR1 is MNHNS and CDR2 SASEGT. The V gene lost 3 bases and the J gene lost 9 bases, with 21 bases spanning the gap. The CDR3 runs to 16 residues. The CDR3 reads CASSEEPDPARRPQHF. The CDR3 bases are TGTGCCAGCAGTGAGGAACCCGACCCAGCGCGACGGCCCCAGCATTTT.

J is TRBJ1-4 and V is TRBV27; 10 bases map to TRBD1. There are 16 residues in the CDR3. CDR1 is MNHEY, CDR2 SMNVEV, per germline (reference sequence). The V and J ends lost 5 bases and 7 bases, in that order; junction bases with no gene match: 10. CDR3 residues: CASSPLRTGGAEKLFF. DNA for the CDR3: TGTGCCAGCAGTCCTTTAAGGACAGGGGGGGCTGAAAAACTGTTTTTT.

The chain links TRBV11-2 to TRBJ1-6, with no clear D. With 4 bases removed from V and 7 bases from J, the gap between germline ends came to 11 bases. This CDR3 region has 14 residues. The germline CDR1 and CDR2 sequences are SGHAT and FQNNGV. CDR3: CASSSVVENSPLHF. CDR3 sequence (DNA): TGTGCCAGCAGCTCTGTTGTGGAAAATTCACCCCTCCACTTT.

Only one count was recorded for this clone. The V and J genes are TRBV2 and TRBJ1-6; D is unclear. The V end was cut by 3 bases, the J end by 7 bases, with 7 bases between. CDR1 and CDR2 (germline): SNHLY, FYNNEI. There are 13 residues in the CDR3. The chain's CDR3 is CASSEATNSPLHF. The CDR3 coding sequence is TGTGCCAGCAGTGAGGCGACAAATTCACCCCTCCACTTT.

In its sample, this clone was seen once. The same CDR3 can be traced to other DNA sequences in this sample. Here the CDR3 DNA reads TGCAGTGCCTCCACAGATACGCAGTATTTT. Translating it yields CSASTDTQYF. V usage is TRBV20-1 and J usage is TRBJ2-3, with D uncertain. The CDR3 contains 10 residues. Trimming stripped 6 bases from V and 2 bases from J, with 3 bases between. Germline V CDR1 and CDR2: DFQATT, SNEGSKA (reference sequence).

Worth noting for this clone: This sample also contains other DNA sequences that code for the same CDR3. The chain combines TRBV2 with TRBJ2-1; tentatively, D is TRBD1 or TRBD2 (6 bases each). Germline loops: CDR1 SNHLY, CDR2 FYNNEI. The CDR3 loop spans 14 amino acids. The V and J ends lost 8 bases and 0 bases respectively, with 11 bases between them. The chain's CDR3 is CASSGGSSYNEQFF. The DNA for the CDR3 is TGTGCCAGCTCCGGGGGCAGCTCCTACAATGAGCAGTTCTTC.

This chain uses TRBV4-1 with TRBJ1-4; D not certain. The V end was cut by 1 base, the J end by 6 bases, with 15 bases between. The CDR3 runs to 16 residues. The germline V gene encodes CDR1 MGHRA and CDR2 YSYEKL. CDR3: CASSQVRAPVDEKLFF. DNA for the CDR3: TGCGCCAGCAGCCAAGTTCGGGCCCCCGTGGATGAAAAACTGTTTTTT.

The chain joins TRBV5-1 to TRBJ1-4; the D is unclear. The germline V gene encodes CDR1 SGHRS and CDR2 YFSETQ. V was cut by 0 bases and J by 0 bases, with 6 bases left in between. The CDR3 loop spans 15 amino acids. CDR3 DNA sequence: TGCGCCAGCAGCTTGGCCGGAGCAACTAATGAAAAACTGTTTTTT. Encoded protein: CASSLAGATNEKLFF.

The chain carries TRBV30 and TRBJ1-1; TRBD1 aligns across 7 bases. The V gene's germline CDR1 is GTSNPN and CDR2 SVGIG (reference sequence). Trimming removed 4 bases from V and 5 bases from J; junction bases left unmatched: 7. The CDR3 is made up of 13 amino acids. The CDR3 bases are TGTGCCTGGACAGGGGGAATGAGGACTGAAGCTTTCTTT. Translated: CAWTGGMRTEAFF.

J is TRBJ1-1 and V is TRBV7-9; TRBD1 aligns across 7 bases. The germline gives CDR1 SEHNR, CDR2 FQNEAQ (reference sequence). The CDR3 is made up of 17 amino acids. V lost 5 bases to trimming and J lost 6 bases; unmatched junction nucleotides: 18. The chain's CDR3 is CASSPSQGSRRWSEAFF. In nucleotides, the CDR3 is TGTGCCAGCAGCCCATCACAGGGGTCACGCCGGTGGTCTGAAGCTTTCTTT.

V and J are TRBV28 and TRBJ1-2; 8 bases align to TRBD1. CDR1 MDHEN and CDR2 SYDVKM come from the germline V gene. The CDR3 consists of 16 residues. V lost 2 bases to trimming and J lost 3 bases; unmatched junction nucleotides: 8. In DNA, the CDR3 is TGTGCCAGCAGTTTAGCCCCTGGACAGGGCCACTATGGCTACACCTTC. Protein product: CASSLAPGQGHYGYTF.

This chain connects TRBV27 to TRBJ1-2; D possibly corresponds to TRBD1 (6 bases). CDR1 is MNHEY, CDR2 SMNVEV, per germline (reference sequence). Trimming removed 4 bases from V and 4 bases from J, with 16 bases in between. The CDR3 runs to 15 residues. The CDR3 sequence: CASSSIQGPGYGYTF. Here the CDR3 DNA reads TGTGCCAGCAGTTCGATCCAGGGGCCGGGCTATGGCTACACCTTC.

The V and J genes are TRBV18 and TRBJ1-1, with 10 bases that match TRBD1. Per the germline V gene, CDR1 is KGHSH and CDR2 is LQKENI. This CDR3 region has 14 residues. The V gene end was trimmed by 6 bases and the J gene end by 5 bases; junction bases not matched to a gene: 6. The CDR3 loop reads CASSRTGGETEAFF. CDR3 bases: TGTGCCAGCTCTCGGACAGGGGGGGAGACTGAAGCTTTCTTT.